One sample yielded the 27 T cell receptor beta chains listed below, sequenced in a study of T cells in Graves' hyperthyroidism and ophthalmopathy. Researchers took RNA transcripts and amplified the TCR beta CDR3 regions from them. Researchers ran a first-round RT-PCR on the TCR CDR3 using the HTBI primer set. TCRdb re-analysed the multiplex PCR reads in MiXCR, keeping a single row per CDR3 protein. The sample contains under 350,000 distinct CDR3 sequences, roughly 18% of which appear only once. Specimen: blood. These receptors originate from a woman in her forties or fifties with Graves' hyperthyroidism.

The rearrangement links TRBV7-8 to TRBJ2-7; no firm D call. The CDR3 spans 14 residues. The V end lost 3 bases, the J end lost 0 bases, and 9 bases lay between the germline ends. CDR1 is SGHVS and CDR2 is FQNEAQ in the germline V gene. The DNA for the CDR3 is TGTGCCAGCAGCTTTCGAGTTTCCTCCTACGAGCAGTACTTC. This sequence encodes CASSFRVSSYEQYF.

This clonotype was detected ten times or more. This chain joins TRBV12-3 or TRBV12-4 and TRBJ1-1, with D possibly being TRBD1 (6 bases). V was clipped by 6 bases and J by 11 bases, with 19 bases between them. CDR3 size: 13 residues. The CDR3 sequence: CASSLTRDIMAFF. The CDR3, as DNA: TGTGCCAGCAGCCTAACCCGGGACATAATGGCTTTCTTT.

The V call is TRBV7-9, the J call TRBJ2-5; D uncertain. The V gene's germline CDR1 is SEHNR and CDR2 FQNEAQ (reference sequence). V dropped 3 bases and J dropped 5 bases, with 13 bases sitting between them. This CDR3 contains 14 residues. The CDR3 DNA reads TGTGCCAGCAGCTTTTCTGAGGTGTTTGAGACCCAGTACTTC. Amino acid sequence: CASSFSEVFETQYF.

The chain is built from TRBV19 and TRBJ1-2; weak D call: TRBD1 (5 bases). V was clipped by 2 bases and J by 3 bases, with 10 bases between them. CDR1 is LNHDA and CDR2 is SQIVND in the germline V gene (reference sequence). The CDR3 is 14 residues long. For the CDR3, the DNA is TGTGCCAGTAGTATAAGCTCCAGGGACTATGGCTACACCTTC. Translation: CASSISSRDYGYTF.

V usage is TRBV28 and J usage is TRBJ2-7; 9 bases line up with TRBD2. The CDR3 contains 14 residues. Trimming removed 6 bases from V and 4 bases from J; junction bases left unmatched: 7. Looked up from germline, CDR1 is MDHEN and CDR2 is SYDVKM. CDR3 amino acids: CASSEAGGKYEQYF. The CDR3 coding sequence is TGTGCCAGCAGCGAAGCGGGAGGCAAGTACGAGCAGTACTTC.

The rearrangement joins TRBV19 to TRBJ2-2; 7 nucleotides line up with TRBD2. The CDR3 contains 16 residues. Trimming removed 4 bases from V and 3 bases from J; junction bases left unmatched: 8. Germline V gives CDR1 LNHDA, CDR2 SQIVND (reference sequence). This CDR3 reads CASSTRTSYDTGELFF. The CDR3 DNA reads TGTGCCAGTAGTACCCGGACTAGTTATGACACCGGGGAGCTGTTTTTT.

In its sample, this clonotype was seen many times. The rearrangement uses TRBV28 and TRBJ2-3; the D is unclear. Looked up from germline, CDR1 is MDHEN and CDR2 is SYDVKM. This CDR3 is built from 11 residues. The V end lost 8 bases, the J end lost 5 bases, and 8 bases lay between the germline ends. CDR3 DNA: TGTGCCAGCGACGGTGAAGATACGCAGTATTTT. This codes for CASDGEDTQYF.

This clonotype was seen a handful of times. This chain uses TRBV28 with TRBJ2-3, with 14 bases aligning to TRBD2. Per the germline V gene, CDR1 is MDHEN and CDR2 is SYDVKM. There are 16 residues in the CDR3. Unmatched junction bases numbered 2, after V lost 3 bases and J lost 3 bases. The CDR3 is CASSLTSGGVTDTQYF. CDR3 nucleotides: TGTGCCAGCAGTTTGACTAGCGGGGGGGTTACAGATACGCAGTATTTT. The full variable domain, with the rest looked up from reference TRBV28 and TRBJ2-3, is DVKVTQSSRYLVKRTGEKVFLECVQDMDHENMFWYRQDPGLGLRLIYFSYDVKMKEKGDIPEGYSVSREKKERFSLILESASTNQTSMYLCASSLTSGGVTDTQYFGPGTRLTVL.

There are many counts of this clonotype. The V gene is TRBV30, the J gene TRBJ1-1; weak D call: TRBD1 (5 bases). Trimming took 0 bases from V and 10 from J, leaving 18 bases between them. The CDR3 length is 14 residues. Germline CDR1 GTSNPN, CDR2 SVGIG (reference sequence). CDR3 residues: CAWSVGGQGKRAFF. The DNA for the CDR3 is TGTGCCTGGAGTGTAGGAGGTCAGGGAAAGAGAGCTTTCTTT.

This clonotype appeared a few times. The chain recombines TRBV25-1 with TRBJ1-1; D not certain. This CDR3 region has 16 residues. CDR1 and CDR2 from the germline V gene are MGHDK and SYGVNS. V gave up 7 bases and J gave up 2 bases, with 20 bases separating them. The CDR3, as DNA: TGTGCCAGCACCGTCAAGGGCAGCTACGGAAACACTGAAGCTTTCTTT. Encoded protein: CASTVKGSYGNTEAFF.

The sample holds many counts of this clonotype. This chain connects TRBV2 to TRBJ2-5, with D perhaps TRBD2 (5 bases). This CDR3 region has 12 residues. CDR1 and CDR2 (germline): SNHLY, FYNNEI. V dropped 7 bases and J dropped 2 bases, with 8 bases sitting between them. The CDR3 loop is CASIGGQETQYF. The CDR3 nucleotides are TGTGCCAGCATCGGCGGGCAAGAGACCCAGTACTTC.

The sample holds one count of this clonotype. V gene TRBV7-9 combines with J gene TRBJ1-2; D may be TRBD1 (6 bases). Trimming cost V 1 base and J 2 bases, with 11 bases left between them. CDR1 is SEHNR and CDR2 is FQNEAQ in the germline V gene (reference sequence). The CDR3 is 15 residues long. As DNA, the CDR3 is TGTGCCAGCAGCTTAGGGAGGGGACAAAACTATGGCTACACCTTC. Translated: CASSLGRGQNYGYTF.

In this sample, this clonotype turned up a few times. The CDR3, as DNA: TGTGCCAGCAGCTTGGCTGGCAGCCATCAGCCCCAGCATTTT. This encodes CASSLAGSHQPQHF. The chain links TRBV5-4 to TRBJ1-5, with D hard to call. The CDR3 sequence is 14 residues long. The V gene lost 0 bases and the J gene lost 5 bases, with 9 bases spanning the gap. Germline CDR1 reads SGHNT; CDR2 reads YYREEE (reference sequence). Using reference TRBV5-4 and TRBJ1-5 for the parts outside the CDR3, the full variable domain is ETGVTQSPTHLIKTRGQQVTLRCSSQSGHNTVSWYQQALGQGPQFIFQYYREEENGRGNFPPRFSGLQFPNYSSELNVNALELDDSALYLCASSLAGSHQPQHFGDGTRLSIL.

At least ten counts were recorded for this clonotype. The CDR3 spells CASSLYRFDEQFF. The CDR3 region has the DNA TGCGCCAGCAGCTTATACAGGTTTGATGAGCAGTTCTTC. The rearrangement uses TRBV5-1 and TRBJ2-1; a possible D gene is TRBD1 (5 bases). Germline values: CDR1 SGHRS, CDR2 YFSETQ. The length of the CDR3 is 13 residues. Trimming shortened V by 2 bases and J by 8 bases, and 11 bases separated the two germline ends.

The rearrangement links TRBV7-9 to TRBJ2-1, with 10 bases lining up with TRBD2. Germline values: CDR1 SEHNR, CDR2 FQNEAQ (reference sequence). The length of the CDR3 is 18 residues. V was clipped by 1 base and J by 6 bases; unmatched bases: 12. This chain's CDR3 is CASSLVFGLVAGGNEQFF. CDR3 in DNA: TGTGCCAGCAGCTTAGTTTTTGGTTTGGTAGCGGGAGGCAATGAGCAGTTCTTC.

The chain employs TRBV20-1 and TRBJ1-4, with D unresolved. Looked up from germline, CDR1 is DFQATT and CDR2 is SNEGSKA (reference sequence). The V end lost 4 bases, the J end lost 11 bases, and 17 bases lay between the germline ends. The CDR3 runs to 13 residues. CDR3 DNA sequence: TGCAGTGCTATAGGCGGGGAGGGCAGTAAACTGTTTTTT. Its protein product is CSAIGGEGSKLFF.

This chain links TRBV10-2 with TRBJ1-5; D might be TRBD1 (6 bases). V gave up 3 bases and J gave up 0 bases, with 12 bases separating them. This CDR3 contains 16 residues. Germline V gives CDR1 WSHSY, CDR2 SAAADI. The CDR3 DNA sequence: TGCGCCAGCAGTGACGGGGCAGGGGTTAGCAATCAGCCCCAGCATTTT. Translating it yields CASSDGAGVSNQPQHF.

This rearrangement joins TRBV12-3 or TRBV12-4 to TRBJ1-1; unclear D gene. Trimming removed 4 bases from V and 1 base from J, with 13 bases in between. This CDR3 spans 15 amino acids. CDR3 bases: TGTGCCAGCAGTTCCCCCCCCGTCGGGAACACTGAAGCTTTCTTT. The encoded protein is CASSSPPVGNTEAFF.

As concerns this clonotype: One base away lies a much larger clone, so this may be a sequencing read error. The genes are TRBV7-9 and TRBJ1-1; a possible D gene is TRBD1 (6 bases). The CDR3 is 15 amino acids. V was clipped by 4 bases and J by 7 bases, with 19 bases between them. The V gene's germline CDR1 is SEHNR and CDR2 FQNEAQ (reference sequence). The CDR3 region is CASSYGTWGEDEAFF. The CDR3 DNA reads as TGTGCCAGCAGCTACGGGACATGGGGTGAAGATGAAGCTTTCTTT.

This clonotype was detected ten times or more. This chain connects TRBV28 to TRBJ2-1; 11 nucleotides line up with TRBD2. CDR3 length: 14 residues. CDR1 is MDHEN and CDR2 is SYDVKM in the germline V gene. With 6 bases clipped from V and 6 bases from J, the junction kept 4 bases outside the gene matches. CDR3 nucleotide sequence: TGTGCCAGCAGGGGGACTAGCGGTTCCAATGAGCAGTTCTTC. Protein sequence: CASRGTSGSNEQFF.

At least ten counts were recorded for this clonotype. The rearrangement joins TRBV12-3 or TRBV12-4 to TRBJ2-3; 9 bases match TRBD1. This CDR3 is built from 16 residues. V shed 6 bases, J shed 0 bases, and the junction held 7 bases outside the gene matches. CDR3: CASSPRTGVSTDTQYF. The CDR3 DNA sequence: TGTGCCAGCAGCCCTCGGACAGGGGTTAGCACAGATACGCAGTATTTT.

The J gene is TRBJ2-7, the V gene TRBV6-1; D unclear. CDR3 size: 10 residues. In germline, CDR1 is MNHNS, CDR2 SASEGT. The V end was cut by 4 bases, the J end by 12 bases, with 10 bases between. CDR3 amino acids: CASSGPSLYF. DNA for the CDR3: TGTGCCAGCAGTGGCCCGAGCCTGTACTTC.

This clonotype was detected only a few times. V usage is TRBV7-3 and J usage is TRBJ2-5; a possible D gene is TRBD2 (7 bases). The germline gives CDR1 SGHTA, CDR2 FQGTGA. This CDR3 is built from 15 residues. Trimming removed 5 bases at V and 1 base at J, with 14 bases between. The chain's CDR3 is CASSERGGVQETQYF. In nucleotides, the CDR3 is TGTGCCAGCAGCGAAAGGGGGGGGGTCCAAGAGACCCAGTACTTC.

This chain uses TRBV7-6 with TRBJ1-1; no clear D. The CDR3 sequence is 12 residues long. V was shortened by 5 bases and J by 5 bases, with 9 bases between the two germline ends. From germline, CDR1 is SGHVS and CDR2 FNYEAQ. The CDR3 region is CASSPLYTEAFF. The CDR3 region has the DNA TGTGCCAGCAGCCCCCTTTATACTGAAGCTTTCTTT.

This clonotype was observed at least ten times. This rearrangement joins TRBV11-2 to TRBJ2-5; 14 bases line up with TRBD2. Germline CDR1 and CDR2: SGHAT and FQNNGV. The CDR3 extends over 19 amino acids. The ends lost 5 bases at V and 5 bases at J; junction bases unmatched: 16. CDR3 nucleotides: TGTGCCAGCAGCCCCTATCTACCGGGACTAGCGGGAGAGATGGAGACCCAGTACTTC. This codes for CASSPYLPGLAGEMETQYF.

V usage is TRBV12-3 or TRBV12-4 and J usage is TRBJ1-3; D not resolved. Trimming removed 6 bases at V and 1 base at J, with 16 bases between. CDR3 size: 16 residues. CDR3 sequence: CASRDLGMSSGNTIYF. The CDR3 bases are TGTGCCAGCAGGGACCTGGGCATGTCGTCTGGAAACACCATATATTTT.

V gene TRBV20-1 combines with J gene TRBJ2-7; 8 nucleotides match TRBD2. V shed 1 base and J 2 bases; nucleotides not matched to a gene: 7. This CDR3 has 15 residues. CDR1 and CDR2 from the germline V gene are DFQATT and SNEGSKA (reference sequence). The CDR3 sequence is CSARVTSGPPYEQYF. The CDR3 DNA follows: TGCAGTGCTAGAGTTACTAGCGGTCCACCCTACGAGCAGTACTTC.